Following are 31 T cell receptor beta chains from one sample sequenced in a study of T cells in localized non-small cell lung cancer (dated by TCRdb to the early 2020s). Library preparation employed the immunoSEQ multiplex PCR assay. This immuneACCESS table, as held by TCRdb, lists in-frame sequences with V and J called but not all clones. Of the missing ones, under half trace to an unresolved V gene in checked studies; the others have no known cause. Here the sample has 35,000 or so clones; around 85% occur a single time. The top ten clones comprise approximately 6.8% of the sample. The starting material was peripheral blood, obtained before any cancer treatment. The receptors were gathered from a woman aged 40-75 years with stage I lung adenocarcinoma.

The genes are TRBV7-6 and TRBJ2-7; 7 bases fit TRBD1. CDR3 length: 15 amino acids. The V segment lost 5 bases and the J segment 2 bases; nucleotides outside the gene matches: 9. Germline CDR1 and CDR2: SGHVS and FNYEAQ. The CDR3 sequence: CASSPRTGTTYEQYF. The DNA for the CDR3 is TGTGCCAGCAGCCCGAGGACAGGCACGACCTACGAGCAGTACTTC.

The genes are TRBV7-2 and TRBJ2-5, with a weak D call TRBD2 (5 bases). The CDR3 is 15 residues long. V was trimmed by 5 bases and J by 5 bases, leaving 18 bases between them. CDR1 SGHTA and CDR2 FQGNSA come from the germline V gene. CDR3 DNA: TGTGCCAGCAGCAGATGGACGGGGAAATCGGAGACCCAGTACTTC. Amino acid sequence: CASSRWTGKSETQYF.

The chain is built from TRBV5-1 and TRBJ2-5; no clear D gene. Trimming removed 1 base from V and 5 bases from J, with 12 bases in between. This CDR3 is 14 amino acids long. The germline CDR1 and CDR2 sequences are SGHRS and YFSETQ. CDR3 sequence: CASSLSQAQETQYF. CDR3 bases: TGCGCCAGCAGCTTGTCCCAGGCTCAGGAGACCCAGTACTTC.

V and J are TRBV7-2 and TRBJ1-3, with D perhaps TRBD1 (5 bases). Germline lookup yields CDR1 SGHTA and CDR2 FQGNSA. The length of the CDR3 is 15 residues. V dropped 5 bases and J dropped 0 bases, with 11 bases sitting between them. CDR3 sequence (DNA): TGTGCCAGCAGCACAGGAGGGACCTCTGGAAACACCATATATTTT. This codes for CASSTGGTSGNTIYF.

The chain employs TRBV7-3 and TRBJ2-1; either TRBD1 or TRBD2 may supply D (5 bases each). The CDR3 covers 14 residues. Germline CDR1 reads SGHTA; CDR2 reads FQGTGA. V was shortened by 1 base and J by 7 bases, with 11 bases between the two germline ends. The CDR3 DNA reads as TGTGCCAGCAGCTTAAACGGGGCACCTAATGAGCAGTTCTTC. It yields the protein CASSLNGAPNEQFF.

The gene calls are TRBV6-5 and TRBJ2-7; 7 bases fit TRBD1. CDR1 and CDR2 from the germline V gene are MNHEY and SVGAGI. Unmatched junction bases numbered 4, after V lost 4 bases and J lost 4 bases. The CDR3 is 13 amino acids. The CDR3 coding sequence is TGTGCCAGCAGTTTAACAGGGGTATACGAGCAGTACTTC. Translating it yields CASSLTGVYEQYF.

J is TRBJ2-1 and V is TRBV18, with 8 nucleotides matching TRBD2. The length of the CDR3 is 15 residues. Germline V CDR1 and CDR2: KGHSH, LQKENI. V dropped 3 bases and J dropped 8; count of bases not matched to a gene: 9. CDR3 DNA sequence: TGTGCCAGCTCACCTCGGCGGGGGGCCCTCGATGAGCAGTTCTTC. It codes for CASSPRRGALDEQFF.

This chain connects TRBV11-3 to TRBJ1-1, with a tentative D call TRBD1 (6 bases). This CDR3 spans 15 amino acids. Trimming shortened V by 0 bases and J by 1 base, and 9 bases separated the two germline ends. From germline, CDR1 is SGHNT and CDR2 YENEEA. CDR3 protein: CASSLDLTGNTEAFF. For the CDR3, the DNA is TGTGCCAGCAGCTTAGATTTGACAGGGAACACTGAAGCTTTCTTT.

This chain connects TRBV4-2 to TRBJ1-3, with D tentatively TRBD1 (5 bases). Trimming pared 4 bases from V and 0 bases from J, leaving 19 bases between. The CDR3 runs 18 residues. CDR1 is LGHNA and CDR2 is YNFKEQ in the germline V gene. Here the CDR3 DNA reads TGTGCCAGCAGCCTGTTGCCCGGGGACGCGGACTCTGGAAACACCATATATTTT. This sequence encodes CASSLLPGDADSGNTIYF.

The rearrangement joins TRBV27 to TRBJ1-2; TRBD1 matches 9 bases. Trimming took 1 base from V and 7 from J; bases not matched to a gene: 13. The CDR3 length is 17 residues. The germline V gene has CDR1 MNHEY and CDR2 SMNVEV (reference sequence). This CDR3 is CASSLYSITGGKFGYTF. The CDR3 DNA is TGTGCCAGCAGTTTATATTCGATCACAGGGGGCAAGTTTGGCTACACCTTC.

By sample fraction, this clone is medium-sized. The rearrangement uses TRBV28 and TRBJ1-2; tentative D call: TRBD1 (6 bases). This CDR3 has 14 residues. V lost 2 bases and J 4 bases, leaving 11 bases between the germline ends. Germline assignment: CDR1 MDHEN and CDR2 SYDVKM. DNA of the CDR3: TGTGCCAGCAGTTTACAACAGGGAGCCTATGGCTACACCTTC. Translating gives CASSLQQGAYGYTF.

This rearrangement joins TRBV11-2 to TRBJ2-1; no definite D call. The germline V gene encodes CDR1 SGHAT and CDR2 FQNNGV. The ends were cut back, 0 bases at V and 0 bases at J, with 6 bases in the middle. The CDR3 loop spans 15 amino acids. The CDR3 sequence is CASSLERSSYNEQFF. The CDR3 bases are TGTGCCAGCAGCTTAGAGCGGAGCTCCTACAATGAGCAGTTCTTC. The whole variable domain, filled in from reference TRBV11-2 and TRBJ2-1, reads EAGVAQSPRYKIIEKRQSVAFWCNPISGHATLYWYQQILGQGPKLLIQFQNNGVVDDSQLPKDRFSAERLKGVDSTLKIQPAKLEDSAVYLCASSLERSSYNEQFFGPGTRLTVL.

The J gene is TRBJ1-1, the V gene TRBV5-6; the D gene is possibly TRBD1 (5 bases). CDR3 length: 14 amino acids. From germline, CDR1 is SGHDT and CDR2 YYEEEE. The germline V and J ends were trimmed by 5 bases and 4 bases, with 15 bases remaining between them. CDR3 amino acids: CASSFGGVGTEAFF. DNA for the CDR3: TGTGCCAGCAGTTTCGGGGGAGTGGGCACTGAAGCTTTCTTT.

The chain joins TRBV7-2 to TRBJ2-2; TRBD2 agrees at 8 bases. V trimming: 10 bases; J trimming: 4 bases; junction bases outside the gene matches: 8. This CDR3 has 14 amino acids. Germline CDR1 SGHTA, CDR2 FQGNSA. CDR3 sequence (DNA): TGTGCCACAAGCAGGGGACTAGGCACCGGGGAGCTGTTTTTT. This encodes CATSRGLGTGELFF.

The chain recombines TRBV27 with TRBJ1-1; D is undetermined. Germline V CDR1 and CDR2: MNHEY, SMNVEV (reference sequence). There are 14 residues in the CDR3. The V end was cut by 5 bases, the J end by 4 bases, with 14 bases between. As DNA, the CDR3 is TGTGCCAGCAGTCCCCGCGCCTTAGGCACTGAAGCTTTCTTT. It is translated as CASSPRALGTEAFF.

The chain is built from TRBV11-2 and TRBJ1-6; TRBD1 matches 10 bases. CDR3 length: 15 residues. The junction had 5 bases not matched to a gene; V was cut back by 5 bases and J by 7 bases. Germline loops: CDR1 SGHAT, CDR2 FQNNGV. Here the CDR3 DNA reads TGTGCCAGCAGCGGGCGGACAGGGGGAAATTCACCCCTCCACTTT. It translates to CASSGRTGGNSPLHF.

The chain recombines TRBV29-1 with TRBJ2-5; D call uncertain. CDR1 and CDR2 (germline): SQVTM, ANQGSEA. The CDR3 covers 11 residues. The V end lost 4 bases, the J end lost 1 base, and 4 bases lay between the germline ends. The CDR3 DNA follows: TGCAGCGTTGGTCCCCAAGAGACCCAGTACTTC. Protein: CSVGPQETQYF.

V gene TRBV6-5 combines with J gene TRBJ2-2, with 8 bases that match TRBD1. V trimming: 6 bases; J trimming: 5 bases; junction bases outside the gene matches: 5. In germline, CDR1 is MNHEY, CDR2 SVGAGI. The CDR3 runs 14 residues. The CDR3 loop reads CASSRQGATGELFF. In nucleotides, the CDR3 is TGTGCCAGCAGCCGGCAGGGGGCAACCGGGGAGCTGTTTTTT.

The chain combines TRBV10-1 with TRBJ2-1; the D gene is possibly TRBD1 (5 bases). CDR1 and CDR2 (germline): WNHNN, SYGVQD (reference sequence). Trimming took off 8 bases at V and 3 bases at J, with 14 bases between the two ends. This CDR3 is 14 amino acids long. CDR3 bases: TGCGCCAGCGGATCTGACAGAAACTACAATGAGCAGTTCTTC. It specifies CASGSDRNYNEQFF.

This rearrangement joins TRBV20-1 to TRBJ1-2; 10 nucleotides agree with TRBD1. CDR1 DFQATT and CDR2 SNEGSKA come from the germline V gene (reference sequence). This CDR3 has 11 amino acids. Unmatched junction bases numbered 4, after V lost 7 bases and J lost 8 bases. This CDR3 is CSVGTGVGYTF. CDR3 DNA sequence: TGCAGTGTCGGGACAGGGGTAGGCTACACCTTC.

There are a few counts of this clone. The rearrangement links TRBV2 to TRBJ1-4, with 7 bases identical to TRBD1. CDR1 and CDR2 from the germline V gene are SNHLY and FYNNEI. V shed 6 bases, J shed 8 bases, and the junction held 12 bases outside the gene matches. The CDR3 has 15 residues. CDR3 DNA: TGTGCCAGCAGCGACAAAAGAGGGGGCAGAGAAAAACTGTTTTTT. The encoded protein is CASSDKRGGREKLFF.

J is TRBJ2-3 and V is TRBV4-1, with 8 nucleotides matching TRBD2. V lost 0 bases and J lost 2; bases outside the gene matches: 7. There are 17 residues in the CDR3. Germline V gives CDR1 MGHRA, CDR2 YSYEKL. CDR3 bases: TGCGCCAGCAGCCAAGACTCTAGCGGGCCTATCACAGATACGCAGTATTTT. As protein: CASSQDSSGPITDTQYF.

By proportion, this clone is medium-sized. V usage is TRBV6-1 and J usage is TRBJ1-5; the D is unclear. This CDR3 comprises 14 residues. Germline lookup yields CDR1 MNHNS and CDR2 SASEGT. V was trimmed by 1 base and J by 7 bases, leaving 11 bases between them. CDR3 bases: TGTGCCAGCAGTGAAGAGGTGGGTCCGCAGCCCCAGCATTTT. Protein sequence: CASSEEVGPQPQHF.

This chain uses TRBV7-6 with TRBJ1-6, with D perhaps matching TRBD1 (5 bases). V dropped 2 bases and J dropped 8 bases, with 10 bases sitting between them. The CDR3 covers 14 residues. Germline CDR1 is SGHVS and CDR2 is FNYEAQ. The CDR3 DNA reads as TGTGCCAGCAGCTTACAGGGTTGGGATTCACCCCTCCACTTT. Amino acid sequence: CASSLQGWDSPLHF.

V is TRBV27 and J is TRBJ2-1, with TRBD1 as a possible D gene (6 bases). V was trimmed by 5 bases and J by 4 bases, leaving 21 bases between them. Germline V gives CDR1 MNHEY, CDR2 SMNVEV (reference sequence). The CDR3 extends over 17 amino acids. CDR3 nucleotide sequence: TGTGCCAGCAGTACAAGGACAGTCATGAAGCTTTACAATGAGCAGTTCTTC. Its translation is CASSTRTVMKLYNEQFF.

The chain combines TRBV7-9 with TRBJ2-7; either TRBD1 or TRBD2 may fit D (6 bases each). Trimming shortened V by 1 base and J by 8 bases, and 18 bases separated the two germline ends. The germline V gene encodes CDR1 SEHNR and CDR2 FQNEAQ (reference sequence). The CDR3 has 15 amino acids. CDR3 region: CASSLEPPPGAKQYF. CDR3 DNA: TGTGCCAGCAGCTTAGAGCCGCCTCCGGGGGCAAAGCAGTACTTC.

This chain joins TRBV4-2 and TRBJ2-3; the D is unclear. The CDR3 length is 14 residues. Germline assignment: CDR1 LGHNA and CDR2 YNFKEQ. Deletions cut 1 base from V and 2 bases from J, with 7 bases between. CDR3 sequence reads: CASSQGPNTDTQYF. CDR3 coding DNA: TGTGCCAGCAGCCAAGGTCCCAACACAGATACGCAGTATTTT.

This clone has more than one count but fewer than ten. The J gene is TRBJ2-3, the V gene TRBV2; 12 positions match TRBD2. Germline CDR1 and CDR2: SNHLY and FYNNEI. Trimming at V came to 2 bases and at J to 4 bases, leaving 4 bases not matched to a gene. This CDR3 has 16 residues. CDR3 in amino acids: CASSELLAGGSDTQYF. DNA for the CDR3: TGTGCCAGCAGTGAATTACTAGCGGGGGGCTCAGATACGCAGTATTTT.

The chain couples TRBV5-1 to TRBJ2-7; no definite D call. The V and J ends lost 2 bases and 0 bases respectively, with 3 bases between them. The germline CDR1 and CDR2 sequences are SGHRS and YFSETQ. This CDR3 has 12 amino acids. The CDR3 is CASSFNSYEQYF. DNA for the CDR3: TGCGCCAGCAGCTTTAACTCCTACGAGCAGTACTTC. The whole variable domain, filled in from reference TRBV5-1 and TRBJ2-7, reads KAGVTQTPRYLIKTRGQQVTLSCSPISGHRSVSWYQQTPGQGLQFLFEYFSETQRNKGNFPGRFSGRQFSNSRSEMNVSTLELGDSALYLCASSFNSYEQYFGPGTRLTVT.

The gene calls are TRBV5-6 and TRBJ2-7; 8 positions agree with TRBD1. V was pared by 1 base and J by 2 bases, with 11 bases of the junction left unmatched. Germline V CDR1 and CDR2: SGHDT, YYEEEE. The CDR3 runs to 17 residues. This CDR3 is CASSLWFRTGLPYEQYF. In DNA form, the CDR3 reads TGTGCCAGCAGCTTGTGGTTTCGGACAGGGCTACCCTACGAGCAGTACTTC.

The CDR3 is CASSAQGNTEAFF. The CDR3 DNA reads TGTGCCAGCAGTGCTCAGGGGAACACTGAAGCTTTCTTT. V is TRBV6-1 and J is TRBJ1-1, with D tentatively TRBD1 (5 bases). The germline V gene encodes CDR1 MNHNS and CDR2 SASEGT. The CDR3 runs to 13 residues. Trimming pared 4 bases from V and 1 base from J, leaving 7 bases between.